The 2 T cell receptor beta chains given below trace back to one sample, sequenced in a study of patients and donors after allogeneic stem cell transplantation. TCRdb itself ran the RT-PCR reads through MiXCR, one entry per CDR3 protein. The sample yields 390,000 or so distinct CDR3 sequences, roughly 17% seen once. Sequencing was done on a sample of blood, either unsorted or a sorted T cell fraction (not recorded which). These receptors all come from a human donor who was either an allogeneic HSCT recipient or a stem cell or donor lymphocyte infusion donor (not recorded which). It is not recorded whose cells these are; they may come from a transplant donor.

Only a few counts were recorded for this clonotype. The gene calls are TRBV6-1 and TRBJ2-5; D remains ambiguous. The CDR3 extends over 16 amino acids. V lost 5 bases to trimming and J lost 6 bases, with 22 bases between them. From germline, CDR1 is MNHNS and CDR2 SASEGT. The CDR3 DNA follows: TGTGCCAGCAGTAGTGATGATAGTTTTATGAGAAAGACCCAGTACTTC. Its translation is CASSSDDSFMRKTQYF.

In its sample, this clonotype was seen a few times. V and J are TRBV7-3 and TRBJ1-2, with 10 bases identical to TRBD1. CDR1 is SGHTA and CDR2 is FQGTGA in the germline V gene. This CDR3 comprises 15 residues. The trim removed 5 bases at V and 4 bases at J, leaving 7 bases unmatched. Here the CDR3 DNA reads TGTGCCAGCAGCCCGACCGGGACAGGGGTCTATGGCTACACCTTC. Translating gives CASSPTGTGVYGYTF.